This T cell receptor beta chain is drawn from a study of blood T cell repertoires in COVID-19 (dated by TCRdb to about 2020). Regarding the research as a whole: The collaborator samples originated in the United States, Italy and Spain and spanned the acute and convalescent phases of COVID-19. The material from the prospective study consisted of cDNA or gDNA derived from T cells, B-cell-depleted T cells, or PBMCs. The samples were drawn from two sources: the first 160 participants of the ongoing ImmuneRACE study, and approximately 1,300 subjects contributed by 6 global collaborators. The repertoires were released in a freely available public database meant as a resource for research on the immune response to SARS-CoV-2. Subjects who had been exposed to COVID-19, were actively infected with it, or had recovered from it provided the deeply sampled blood TCRbeta repertoires that made up the dataset. Sample metadata almost always included a de-identified subject ID, COVID-19 status, age in years and sex. Where available, HLA class I and class II types were taken from metadata supplied by the sample provider and were not determined by assay-based typing.

Including cysteine and phenylalanine, the CDR3 has 16 amino acids. The DNA shown is the 48-base CDR3, in frame from base 1. CDR1 LNHDA and CDR2 SQIVND were looked up in the germline V gene (reference sequence). Unmatched junction bases come to 16, with V trimmed by 10 bases and J by 2 bases. Here is what the overall study found, with its caveats: The quantity of clinical and demographic metadata differed by source and by participant and was supplied without curation.

Notes on this clone: It lacks a known antigen. Base qualities are not provided; no much larger clone lies one nucleotide away.

The immunoSEQ Assay, a bias-controlled multiplex PCR, was used to amplify TCRbeta CDR3 regions from genomic DNA. As for the original processing: The number of nucleated cells in each sample was estimated from the amplification of reference gene primers within the assay. To quantify the absolute abundance of each unique TCRbeta CDR3 rearrangement, sequence reads were collapsed and filtered. For each sample, productive Simpson clonality was calculated by taking the square root of Simpson's diversity index across productive rearrangements. The table comes from immuneACCESS by way of TCRdb, which keeps in-frame sequences with V and J called. Part of the clones is missing from these tables; in studies checked, under half for an unresolved V gene and the rest for unknown reasons. The V and J calls and clone size were taken over from that table, and D and trimming were inferred from the DNA. A total of under 150,000 clones appear in this sample, around 78% of them only once. The top ten hold roughly a tenth of the sample.

Whole blood was collected in K2EDTA tubes by collaborating institutions according to the institutions' own protocols. For TCRbeta analysis, collaborators shipped samples as frozen whole blood, isolated PBMCs, or DNA extracted from either of those sample types. This clonotype was sampled from a human donor in a cohort sampled during active COVID-19. What was sequenced was peripheral blood. This sequence uses TRBV19 and TRBJ2-7, and TRBD1 matches 8 of the central bases. The DNA sequence is as follows: TGTGCCACCGCAAGGTCAGGGGGCTCTGCCACCTACGAGCAGTACTTC. Translated, it reads CATARSGGSATYEQYF.